This T cell receptor (beta chain) was captured by sequencing in a study of T-cell memory formation after mild COVID-19. TCRdb passed the 5' RACE reads through MiXCR, listing each CDR3 protein once. The sample consists of under 300,000 distinct CDR3 sequences, 15% to 20% of them appearing once. This clonotype has just a few counts. Its antigen is still unknown. Per the germline V gene, CDR1 is SGHKS and CDR2 is YYEKEE (reference sequence). The V gene lost 3 bases and the J gene lost 4 bases, with 19 bases spanning the gap. The CDR3 runs 16 residues. Study observations and caveats: Clones contracting across day 15 to 85 had a balanced CD4/CD8 profile; later expanding clones leaned CD4+.

V usage is TRBV5-5 and J usage is TRBJ1-2; D might be TRBD1 (6 bases). This TCR was sampled from a man in his late teens or twenties who had mild COVID-19 (a few samples of this study predate the infection). Cell type and time point are not known. Sample: PBMCs or a T cell subset sorted from them (not recorded which). DNA for the CDR3: TGTGCCAGCAGCTCGACAGGATTCTACGAGTCCTATGGCTACACCTTC. This gives the protein CASSSTGFYESYGYTF.